These 14 T cell receptor beta chains share one sample of origin, sequenced in a study of blood T cell repertoires in COVID-19. Sequenced by immunoSEQ multiplex PCR; TCRdb stores in-frame clones only, minus some. The repertoire holds around 310,000 clones, with 85% to 90% as singletons. Sequenced sample: peripheral blood. Receptor source: a middle-aged woman with COVID-19, enrolled during active disease.

The chain uses TRBV28 and TRBJ2-1; TRBD1 matches at 9 bases. The CDR3 runs to 15 residues. The V segment lost 2 bases and the J segment 4 bases; nucleotides outside the gene matches: 3. From germline, CDR1 is MDHEN and CDR2 SYDVKM. The CDR3 nucleotides read TGTGCCAGCAGTTTACCGGGACAGGGATACAATGAGCAGTTCTTC. This codes for CASSLPGQGYNEQFF.

The chain joins TRBV6-5 to TRBJ1-2, with 7 bases lining up with TRBD1. V was clipped by 0 bases and J by 3 bases; unmatched bases: 4. Germline V lookup: CDR1 MNHEY, CDR2 SVGAGI. CDR3 length: 15 residues. The CDR3 sequence is CASSYSTGRDYGYTF. In nucleotides, the CDR3 is TGTGCCAGCAGTTACTCGACAGGGCGAGACTATGGCTACACCTTC.

This chain uses TRBV6-2 or TRBV6-3 with TRBJ1-2; D is perhaps TRBD1 (6 bases). Germline-derived CDR1 and CDR2 are MNHEY and SVGEGT. The CDR3 contains 16 residues. V was clipped by 6 bases and J by 2 bases, with 19 bases between them. Written as DNA, the CDR3 is TGTGCCAGCAGCCCTCATCGCGGGAGGGGGAACTATGGCTACACCTTC. Protein product: CASSPHRGRGNYGYTF.

V is TRBV5-1 and J is TRBJ2-3; 8 bases fit TRBD1. Germline V gene data show CDR1 as SGHRS and CDR2 as YFSETQ. This CDR3 is built from 17 residues. V dropped 4 bases and J dropped 2; count of bases not matched to a gene: 12. The CDR3 nucleotides are TGCGCCAGCAGCCAAGCCCCCAGGGGGCCTGACACAGATACGCAGTATTTT. It encodes CASSQAPRGPDTDTQYF.

V gene TRBV15 combines with J gene TRBJ1-1; tentatively, D is TRBD1 (5 bases). Looked up from germline, CDR1 is LNHNV and CDR2 is YYDKDF (reference sequence). The CDR3 spans 15 residues. Trimming shortened V by 0 bases and J by 0 bases, and 8 bases separated the two germline ends. The CDR3 sequence: CATSREQGLNTEAFF. In DNA form, the CDR3 reads TGTGCCACCAGCAGAGAGCAGGGTTTGAACACTGAAGCTTTCTTT.

This clone was seen more than once but under ten times. The chain has TRBV28 and TRBJ1-2; possibly TRBD1 for D (5 bases). CDR3 length: 12 residues. Per germline, CDR1 MDHEN and CDR2 SYDVKM. V lost 7 bases, J lost 7 bases, and 13 bases lay in between. This chain's CDR3 is CASNQDRLGYTF. For the CDR3, the DNA is TGTGCCAGCAACCAAGACAGACTTGGCTACACCTTC.

The CDR3 DNA follows: TGTGCCAGCAGCTTAGCGCTGACACCCCCCAACACTGAAGCTTTCTTT. Residues: CASSLALTPPNTEAFF. This chain uses TRBV11-2 with TRBJ1-1; D gene ambiguous. V shed 1 base and J shed 2 bases, with 14 bases lying between them. The CDR3 spans 16 residues. Per the germline V gene, CDR1 is SGHAT and CDR2 is FQNNGV.

The chain joins TRBV28 to TRBJ2-1; D may be TRBD1 (5 bases). Germline CDR1 is MDHEN and CDR2 is SYDVKM. Trimming cost V 5 bases and J 6 bases, with 17 bases left between them. The CDR3 loop spans 15 amino acids. CDR3 sequence (DNA): TGTGCCAGCAGTCCCCGTCAGGGTAGGGTCAATGAGCAGTTCTTC. It is translated as CASSPRQGRVNEQFF.

V is TRBV11-2 and J is TRBJ1-2; a weak D match, TRBD1 (6 bases). The CDR3 runs 17 residues. Between the trimmed V and J ends, which lost 0 bases and 2 bases, there was a span of 16 bases. The germline gives CDR1 SGHAT, CDR2 FQNNGV. CDR3 region: CASSLDLGQLINYGYTF. The CDR3 DNA reads TGTGCCAGCAGCTTAGATCTTGGACAGCTAATCAACTATGGCTACACCTTC.

The V call is TRBV15, the J call TRBJ2-1; 9 bases are a match to TRBD1. V was pared by 2 bases and J by 6 bases, with 11 bases of the junction left unmatched. Germline V gene sequence: CDR1 LNHNV, CDR2 YYDKDF (reference sequence). The CDR3 has 17 amino acids. CDR3 sequence reads: CATSRPYPGQGSNEQFF. In DNA, the CDR3 is TGTGCCACCAGCAGACCATACCCAGGACAGGGGAGCAATGAGCAGTTCTTC.

V is TRBV6-2 or TRBV6-3 and J is TRBJ2-1, with unresolved D. The CDR3 loop spans 17 amino acids. In germline, CDR1 is MNHEY, CDR2 SVGEGT. With 5 bases removed from V and 8 bases from J, the gap between germline ends came to 25 bases. CDR3 amino acids: CASSTPFGAAASHEQFF. The CDR3 DNA reads as TGTGCCAGCAGTACCCCTTTTGGAGCTGCGGCATCTCATGAGCAGTTCTTC.

This clone was observed once. This chain uses TRBV2 with TRBJ1-1; tentative D call: TRBD1 (6 bases). CDR3 size: 13 residues. The V gene's germline CDR1 is SNHLY and CDR2 FYNNEI. V lost 8 bases and J 0 bases, leaving 10 bases between the germline ends. CDR3: CASLQGLNTEAFF. The DNA of the CDR3 is TGTGCCAGCTTACAGGGTCTGAACACTGAAGCTTTCTTT.

CDR3: CAWKWAASGNTIYF. The CDR3 DNA sequence: TGTGCCTGGAAGTGGGCAGCCTCTGGAAACACCATATATTTT. V usage is TRBV30 and J usage is TRBJ1-3; D gene uncertain. The V end lost 4 bases, the J end lost 0 bases, and 10 bases lay between the germline ends. CDR1 and CDR2 from the germline V gene are GTSNPN and SVGIG (reference sequence). The CDR3 loop spans 14 amino acids.

The chain is built from TRBV24-1 and TRBJ1-2; 8 bases are shared with TRBD1. The CDR3 has 15 amino acids. V shed 11 bases, J shed 3 bases, and the junction held 13 bases outside the gene matches. Germline CDR1 reads KGHDR; CDR2 reads SFDVKD. The CDR3 protein is CAIPLPGQAHYGYTF. Written as DNA, the CDR3 is TGTGCCATACCGCTCCCGGGACAGGCCCACTATGGCTACACCTTC.